A single sample gave rise to the 28 T cell receptor beta chains below, sequenced in a study of T cell responses to AZD1222 COVID-19 vaccine. TCRdb's copy holds only in-frame clones and misses some; the assay was immunoSEQ multiplex PCR. The sample lists 100,000 to 150,000 clones; 80% to 90% were seen once. Sequenced here: peripheral blood, sampled 28 days after the second AZD1222 dose. The source is an adult who received the AZD1222 COVID-19 vaccine.

This clone was detected ten times or more. The chain recombines TRBV11-2 with TRBJ1-2; no clear D. Germline assignment: CDR1 SGHAT and CDR2 FQNNGV. Trimming shortened V by 5 bases and J by 1 base, and 17 bases separated the two germline ends. CDR3 length equals 16 residues. DNA for the CDR3: TGTGCCAGCAGCAGGATCCAGAATGCCCTTAACTATGGCTACACCTTC. Translation gives CASSRIQNALNYGYTF.

The chain combines TRBV24-1 with TRBJ1-2; tentative D call: TRBD1 (5 bases). The V end lost 8 bases, the J end lost 5 bases, and 29 bases lay between the germline ends. Germline V lookup: CDR1 KGHDR, CDR2 SFDVKD. The CDR3 is 18 residues long. DNA of the CDR3: TGTGCCACCATCCTAGAGGTGGTTAATCGGGACCTTCTTTATGGCTACACCTTC. Its translation is CATILEVVNRDLLYGYTF.

V gene TRBV28 combines with J gene TRBJ1-5, with no clear D. Germline CDR1 is MDHEN and CDR2 is SYDVKM. V lost 5 bases to trimming and J lost 1 base, with 9 bases between them. CDR3 length equals 14 residues. The CDR3 bases are TGTGCCAGCAGTAAGGGCGGGAGCAATCAGCCCCAGCATTTT. As protein: CASSKGGSNQPQHF. Complete variable domain (other parts from reference TRBV28 and TRBJ1-5): DVKVTQSSRYLVKRTGEKVFLECVQDMDHENMFWYRQDPGLGLRLIYFSYDVKMKEKGDIPEGYSVSREKKERFSLILESASTNQTSMYLCASSKGGSNQPQHFGDGTRLSIL.

V is TRBV6-5 and J is TRBJ2-5; 10 bases are a match to TRBD2. The germline CDR1 and CDR2 sequences are MNHEY and SVGAGI. V trimming: 8 bases; J trimming: 9 bases; junction bases outside the gene matches: 12. This CDR3 has 14 residues. The CDR3 DNA follows: TGTGCCAGCCTGCCGACTAGCGGGCCGGGGGCCCAGTACTTC. Translating gives CASLPTSGPGAQYF.

The CDR3 bases are TGCGCCAGCAGTGAGCCCGGGACAGGGGATTACAATGAGCAGTTCTTC. Translation: CASSEPGTGDYNEQFF. The chain carries TRBV10-1 and TRBJ2-1; 10 positions match TRBD1. The germline CDR1 and CDR2 sequences are WNHNN and SYGVQD (reference sequence). V gave up 2 bases and J gave up 4 bases; unmatched junction bases: 5. This CDR3 region has 16 residues.

The chain couples TRBV10-3 to TRBJ2-2, with D perhaps TRBD1 (6 bases). The ends were cut back, 0 bases at V and 6 bases at J, with 14 bases in the middle. The CDR3 has 16 residues. The V gene's germline CDR1 is ENHRY and CDR2 SYGVKD. The CDR3 here is CAISESWGLFPGELFF. The CDR3, as DNA: TGTGCCATCAGTGAGTCATGGGGGCTATTCCCCGGGGAGCTGTTTTTT.

The sample holds a few counts of this clone. V gene TRBV18 combines with J gene TRBJ1-5; 7 bases are a match to TRBD1. The CDR3 is 15 amino acids. CDR1 and CDR2 from the germline V gene are KGHSH and LQKENI. The ends lost 4 bases at V and 5 bases at J; junction bases unmatched: 8. For the CDR3, the DNA is TGTGCCAGCTCACAAGGACAGGTGGGAGATCAGCCCCAGCATTTT. Its protein product is CASSQGQVGDQPQHF.

The chain joins TRBV4-3 to TRBJ2-2; TRBD2 might be the D (5 bases). The CDR3 covers 14 residues. CDR1 and CDR2 from the germline V gene are LGHNA and YSLEER. Trimming left V 4 bases short and J 4 bases short, with 10 bases between. The CDR3 DNA follows: TGCGCCAGCAGCCTCGATGCGGGCACCGGGGAGCTGTTTTTT. Translated: CASSLDAGTGELFF.

This sequence joins TRBV21-1 and TRBJ1-5; the DNA was not used to check the table's D call, TRBD1. TRBV21-1 is given as a pseudogene. This CDR3 is 15 amino acids long. The DNA for the CDR3 is TGTGCCAGCAACATGACAGGGGACGAGGATCAGCCCCAGCATTTT. Its protein is CASNMTGDEDQPQHF.

The chain joins TRBV7-9 to TRBJ2-5; D not certain. The ends were cut back, 5 bases at V and 8 bases at J, with 24 bases in the middle. CDR1 is SEHNR, CDR2 FQNEAQ, per germline (reference sequence). The CDR3 has 16 residues. The CDR3 protein is CASSPQGDVTKRTQYF. CDR3 sequence (DNA): TGTGCCAGCAGCCCTCAAGGCGACGTCACCAAGAGAACCCAGTACTTC.

This chain connects TRBV18 to TRBJ1-4; 7 positions match TRBD1. Germline-derived CDR1 and CDR2 are KGHSH and LQKENI. This CDR3 is 15 amino acids long. Trimming cost V 3 bases and J 6 bases; bases outside gene matches: 7. Here the CDR3 reads CASSPGKGADEKLFF. The CDR3 DNA reads TGTGCCAGCTCACCGGGCAAGGGGGCAGATGAAAAACTGTTTTTT.

This chain connects TRBV5-1 to TRBJ2-7; TRBD1 matches at 9 bases. The length of the CDR3 is 16 residues. J was trimmed by 4 bases and V by 5 bases; bases with no gene match: 13. In germline, CDR1 is SGHRS, CDR2 YFSETQ. The CDR3 nucleotides read TGCGCCAGCAGTCAACAACAGGGGGCTATAGGGTACGAGCAGTACTTC. This encodes CASSQQQGAIGYEQYF.

The V call is TRBV7-9, the J call TRBJ1-5; D ambiguous. The CDR3 has 12 amino acids. The germline V gene has CDR1 SEHNR and CDR2 FQNEAQ (reference sequence). The ends were cut back, 1 base at V and 9 bases at J, with 7 bases in the middle. CDR3 bases: TGTGCCAGCAGCTTAGGTGGTCTGCCCCAGCATTTT. Protein product: CASSLGGLPQHF.

This rearrangement joins TRBV6-5 to TRBJ1-2, with 8 bases matching TRBD1. Germline V gene lookup returns CDR1 MNHEY and CDR2 SVGAGI. The CDR3 length is 13 residues. The ends lost 7 bases at V and 4 bases at J; junction bases unmatched: 5. CDR3 protein: CASTLTGGYGYTF. The CDR3, as DNA: TGTGCCAGCACCCTAACAGGGGGCTATGGCTACACCTTC.

The gene calls are TRBV30 and TRBJ2-1; 10 bases are shared with TRBD2. This CDR3 has 14 amino acids. Trimming took 3 bases from V and 5 from J; bases not matched to a gene: 4. Looked up from germline, CDR1 is GTSNPN and CDR2 is SVGIG (reference sequence). CDR3 protein: CAWSPGLAHNEQFF. The CDR3 DNA reads TGTGCCTGGAGCCCGGGACTAGCGCACAATGAGCAGTTCTTC.

The gene calls are TRBV5-6 and TRBJ1-2; D uncertain. Germline CDR1 and CDR2: SGHDT and YYEEEE. The CDR3 extends over 14 amino acids. V lost 1 base and J 7 bases, leaving 14 bases between the germline ends. The CDR3 region has the DNA TGTGCCAGCAGCTTGCTCAGTGGGGAGTCTGGCTACACCTTC. As protein: CASSLLSGESGYTF.

The count of this clone is one. The chain couples TRBV9 to TRBJ1-2; 7 bases align to TRBD1. This CDR3 spans 16 amino acids. V was pared by 0 bases and J by 6 bases, with 11 bases of the junction left unmatched. Germline assignment: CDR1 SGDLS and CDR2 YYNGEE. Written as DNA, the CDR3 is TGTGCCAGCAGCGTAGGGGGATTAGGGGGCGGTAATGGCTACACCTTC. This sequence encodes CASSVGGLGGGNGYTF.

The rearrangement links TRBV7-8 to TRBJ1-2, with D possibly being TRBD1 (6 bases). From germline, CDR1 is SGHVS and CDR2 FQNEAQ. V lost 2 bases, J lost 0 bases, and 19 bases lay in between. CDR3 length equals 18 residues. This chain's CDR3 is CASSLTSATGSPNYGYTF. As DNA, the CDR3 is TGTGCCAGCAGCTTAACCTCCGCAACAGGGTCCCCTAACTATGGCTACACCTTC.

The rearrangement links TRBV28 to TRBJ1-2; D is possibly TRBD1 (5 bases). This CDR3 is built from 14 residues. Germline CDR1 MDHEN, CDR2 SYDVKM. Trimming shortened V by 4 bases and J by 5 bases, and 14 bases separated the two germline ends. CDR3 residues: CASSSPDSPYGYTF. The CDR3 nucleotides are TGTGCCAGCAGTTCCCCCGACAGCCCGTATGGCTACACCTTC.

The rearrangement uses TRBV11-2 and TRBJ1-6; unclear D gene. Germline V CDR1 and CDR2: SGHAT, FQNNGV. V lost 2 bases, J lost 7 bases, and 0 bases lay in between. The CDR3 spans 11 residues. The CDR3 loop reads CASSLNSPLHF. The CDR3 bases are TGTGCCAGCAGCTTAAATTCACCCCTCCACTTT.

The V gene is TRBV9, the J gene TRBJ2-1; TRBD2 aligns across 11 bases. CDR1 and CDR2 (germline): SGDLS, YYNGEE. V gave up 2 bases and J gave up 0 bases; unmatched junction bases: 10. This CDR3 has 19 amino acids. The chain's CDR3 is CASSVLGLADISSYNEQFF. In DNA, the CDR3 is TGTGCCAGCAGCGTTTTGGGACTAGCGGACATCAGCTCCTACAATGAGCAGTTCTTC.

This clone was found once. V and J are TRBV28 and TRBJ1-1; 10 bases are shared with TRBD1. The CDR3 is made up of 17 amino acids. J gave up 0 bases and V 6 bases, and 10 bases lay outside the gene matches. Germline CDR1 is MDHEN and CDR2 is SYDVKM. DNA of the CDR3: TGTGCCAGCAGAACCGCCCGGGACAGGGGACTGAACACTGAAGCTTTCTTT. Translation gives CASRTARDRGLNTEAFF.

This clone was seen only once. V and J are TRBV6-6 and TRBJ1-5; TRBD1 matches at 9 bases. The CDR3 sequence is 14 residues long. V dropped 2 bases and J dropped 7; count of bases not matched to a gene: 3. The germline CDR1 and CDR2 sequences are MNHNY and SVGAGI (reference sequence). CDR3 sequence: CASSYGQGRQPQHF. The CDR3 DNA sequence: TGTGCCAGCAGTTACGGACAGGGGAGGCAGCCCCAGCATTTT.

This chain uses TRBV5-8 with TRBJ1-5, with no clear D. The CDR3 consists of 14 residues. Trimming pared 4 bases from V and 9 bases from J, leaving 17 bases between. Germline assignment: CDR1 SGHTS and CDR2 YDEGEE. This CDR3 reads CASSVRTGRGPQHF. The DNA of the CDR3 is TGTGCCAGCAGCGTCAGGACTGGCCGAGGGCCCCAGCATTTT.

In its sample, this clone was seen once. The J gene is TRBJ2-7, the V gene TRBV7-2; the match to TRBD1 covers 10 bases. J lost 6 bases, V lost 0 bases, and 8 bases had no gene match. The CDR3 covers 16 residues. Germline loops: CDR1 SGHTA, CDR2 FQGNSA. This chain's CDR3 is CASSLAPTGGQFEQYF. The CDR3, as DNA: TGTGCCAGCAGCTTAGCCCCGACAGGGGGCCAATTCGAGCAGTACTTC.

The rearrangement links TRBV4-3 to TRBJ2-7; no clear D gene. The length of the CDR3 is 13 residues. Germline lookup yields CDR1 LGHNA and CDR2 YSLEER. The ends were cut back, 1 base at V and 2 bases at J, with 6 bases in the middle. The CDR3 is CASSQGVTYEQYF. Here the CDR3 DNA reads TGCGCCAGCAGCCAAGGAGTAACCTACGAGCAGTACTTC.

The rearrangement uses TRBV18 and TRBJ2-1; D uncertain. V lost 1 base, J lost 10 bases, and 17 bases lay in between. The CDR3 spans 15 residues. Germline CDR1 reads KGHSH; CDR2 reads LQKENI. This CDR3 reads CASSPRENKGAEQFF. DNA of the CDR3: TGTGCCAGCTCACCACGAGAGAACAAGGGCGCCGAGCAGTTCTTC.

This clone was recorded once. The chain links TRBV20-1 to TRBJ1-2; no clear D. This CDR3 has 11 residues. Trimming took 1 base from V and 5 from J, leaving 5 bases between them. Germline V lookup: CDR1 DFQATT, CDR2 SNEGSKA (reference sequence). As DNA, the CDR3 is TGCAGTGCTAGAGGGGAGTATGGCTACACCTTC. It codes for CSARGEYGYTF.